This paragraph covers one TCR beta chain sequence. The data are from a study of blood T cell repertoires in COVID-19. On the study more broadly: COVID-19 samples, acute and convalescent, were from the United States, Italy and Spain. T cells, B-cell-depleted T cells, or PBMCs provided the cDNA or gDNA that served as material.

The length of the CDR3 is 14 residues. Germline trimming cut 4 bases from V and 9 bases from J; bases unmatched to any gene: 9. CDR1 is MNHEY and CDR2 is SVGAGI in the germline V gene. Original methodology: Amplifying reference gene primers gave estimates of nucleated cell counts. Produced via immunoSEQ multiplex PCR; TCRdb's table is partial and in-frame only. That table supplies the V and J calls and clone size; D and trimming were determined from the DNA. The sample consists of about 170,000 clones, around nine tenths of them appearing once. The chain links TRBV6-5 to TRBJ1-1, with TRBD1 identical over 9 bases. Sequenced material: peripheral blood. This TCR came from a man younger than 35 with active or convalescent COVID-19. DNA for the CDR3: TGTGCCAGCAGTTGGGACAGGGAAGATGGACAAGCTTTCTTT. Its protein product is CASSWDREDGQAFF.